The clone carrying this TCR beta chain was recorded at least ten times. No antigen is known for it. The record originates from a study of neurological immune-mediated disorders. Regarding the study as a whole: Multiple sclerosis, the disease with the least TCR clonal expansion, fell below healthy controls, whereas HTLV-1-associated myelopathy showed the most. Across subjects, expanded clones had no CDR3 amino acid sequences in common, pointing to private repertoires in all groups.

Between the trimmed V and J ends, which lost 1 base and 2 bases, there was a span of 10 bases. The CDR3 extends over 15 amino acids. In germline, CDR1 is MNHNS, CDR2 SASEGT. Unsorted libraries came from 2 million PBMCs stored at -80 °C. A 10-nucleotide random UMI tagged transcripts in template-switch 5'RACE cDNA synthesis. One entry per CDR3 protein, called by TCRdb with MiXCR from the 5' RACE reads. The table has around 18,000 distinct CDR3 sequences, about 20% seen once. The sequence derives from a man in his fifties or sixties in good health. The sequencing sample was made of PBMCs. J is TRBJ2-3 and V is TRBV6-1; tentative D call: TRBD2 (5 bases). CDR3 DNA sequence: TGTGCCAGCAGTGAAGAGCGGCCCACCACAGATACGCAGTATTTT. Translating gives CASSEERPTTDTQYF.